The clone carrying this TCR beta chain occurred a few times. Germline-derived CDR1 and CDR2 are SGHKS and YYEKEE (reference sequence). This CDR3 contains 17 residues. The V segment lost 4 bases and the J segment 11 bases; nucleotides outside the gene matches: 21. The data are from a study of blood T cell repertoires in COVID-19. As for the study in general: The study drew acute and convalescent COVID-19 samples from the United States, Italy and Spain. The cDNA or gDNA used as material had been derived from T cells, B-cell-depleted T cells, or PBMCs.

Original analysis: Amplification of reference gene primers was used by the study to estimate nucleated cell counts. TCRdb's copy holds only in-frame clones and misses some; the assay was immunoSEQ multiplex PCR. V and J calls and clone size are those listed in that table; D and trimming were worked out from the DNA. The sample has roughly 200,000 clones; more than 70% are singletons. Sequenced material: peripheral blood. This TCR came from a man aged 40-55 years with active or convalescent COVID-19. The chain is built from TRBV5-5 and TRBJ1-1, with TRBD1 identical over 9 bases. Here the CDR3 reads CASSPRVFGTGLSGAFF. CDR3 bases: TGTGCCAGCAGCCCGCGTGTCTTCGGGACAGGGCTTAGTGGCGCTTTCTTT.